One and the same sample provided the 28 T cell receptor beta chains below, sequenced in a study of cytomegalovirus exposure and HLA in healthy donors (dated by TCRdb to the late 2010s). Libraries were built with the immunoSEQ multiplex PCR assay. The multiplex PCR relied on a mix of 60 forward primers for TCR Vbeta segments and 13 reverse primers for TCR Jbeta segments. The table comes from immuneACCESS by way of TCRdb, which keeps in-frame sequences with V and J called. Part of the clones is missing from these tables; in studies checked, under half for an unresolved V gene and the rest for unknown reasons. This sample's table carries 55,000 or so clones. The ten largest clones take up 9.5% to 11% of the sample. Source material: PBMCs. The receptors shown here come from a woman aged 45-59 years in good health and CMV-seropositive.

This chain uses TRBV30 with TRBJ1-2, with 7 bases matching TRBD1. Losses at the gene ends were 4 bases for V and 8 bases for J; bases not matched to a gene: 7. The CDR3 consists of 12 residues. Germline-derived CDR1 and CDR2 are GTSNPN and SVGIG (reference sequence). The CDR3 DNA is TGTGCCTGGACAGGGGGATCGGGAGGCTACACCTTC. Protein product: CAWTGGSGGYTF.

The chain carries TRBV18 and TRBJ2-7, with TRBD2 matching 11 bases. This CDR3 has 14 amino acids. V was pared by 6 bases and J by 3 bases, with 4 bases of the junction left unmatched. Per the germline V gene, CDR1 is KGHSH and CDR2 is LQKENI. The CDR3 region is CASSGTSGLYEQYF. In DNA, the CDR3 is TGTGCCAGCTCGGGGACTAGCGGTCTCTACGAGCAGTACTTC.

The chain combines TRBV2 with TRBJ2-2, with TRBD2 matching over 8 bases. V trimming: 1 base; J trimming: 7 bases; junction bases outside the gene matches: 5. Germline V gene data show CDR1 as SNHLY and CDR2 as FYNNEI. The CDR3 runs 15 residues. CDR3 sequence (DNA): TGTGCCAGCAGTGAAGAAACTAGCGGAGTCGGGGAGCTGTTTTTT. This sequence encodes CASSEETSGVGELFF.

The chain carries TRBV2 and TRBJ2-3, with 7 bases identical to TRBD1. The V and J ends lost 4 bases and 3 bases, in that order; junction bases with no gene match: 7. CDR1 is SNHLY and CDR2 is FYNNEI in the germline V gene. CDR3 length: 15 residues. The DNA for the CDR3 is TGTGCCAGCAGTGGTGGGGACAGACGGACAGATACGCAGTATTTT. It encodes CASSGGDRRTDTQYF.

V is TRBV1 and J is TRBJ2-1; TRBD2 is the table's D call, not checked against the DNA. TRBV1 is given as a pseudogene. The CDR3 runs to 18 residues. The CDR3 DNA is TGCACCAGCAGCCTTACACGAAGCGGGATCAACTCCTACAATGAGCAGTTCTTC. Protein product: CTSSLTRSGINSYNEQFF.

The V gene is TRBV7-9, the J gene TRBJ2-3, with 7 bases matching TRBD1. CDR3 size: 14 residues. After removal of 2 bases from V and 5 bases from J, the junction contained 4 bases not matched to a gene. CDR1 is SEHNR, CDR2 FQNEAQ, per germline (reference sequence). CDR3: CASSLKGAGDTQYF. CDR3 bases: TGTGCCAGCAGCTTAAAGGGGGCGGGAGATACGCAGTATTTT.

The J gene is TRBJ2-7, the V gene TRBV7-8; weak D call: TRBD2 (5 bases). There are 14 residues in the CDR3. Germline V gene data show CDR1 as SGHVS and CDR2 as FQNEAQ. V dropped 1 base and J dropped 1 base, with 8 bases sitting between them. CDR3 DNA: TGTGCCAGCAGCTTAGAGGAGGTTTCCTACGAGCAGTACTTC. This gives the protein CASSLEEVSYEQYF.

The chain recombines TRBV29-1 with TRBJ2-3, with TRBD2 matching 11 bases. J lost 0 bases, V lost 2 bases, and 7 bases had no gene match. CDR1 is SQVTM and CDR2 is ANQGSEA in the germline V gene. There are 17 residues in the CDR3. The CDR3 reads CSVESRLAGSSTDTQYF. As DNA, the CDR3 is TGCAGCGTTGAATCGCGACTAGCGGGATCTAGCACAGATACGCAGTATTTT.

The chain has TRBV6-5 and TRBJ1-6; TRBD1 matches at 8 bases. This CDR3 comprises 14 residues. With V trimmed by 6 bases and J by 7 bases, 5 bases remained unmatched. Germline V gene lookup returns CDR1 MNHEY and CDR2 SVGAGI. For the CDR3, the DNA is TGTGCCAGCAGACAGACAGGGGACAATTCACCCCTCCACTTT. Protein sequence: CASRQTGDNSPLHF.

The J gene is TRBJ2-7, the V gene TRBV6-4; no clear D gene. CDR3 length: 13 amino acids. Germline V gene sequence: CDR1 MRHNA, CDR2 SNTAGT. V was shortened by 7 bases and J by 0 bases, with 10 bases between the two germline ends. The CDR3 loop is CASNSPFSYEQYF. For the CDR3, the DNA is TGTGCCAGCAACTCACCTTTCTCCTACGAGCAGTACTTC.

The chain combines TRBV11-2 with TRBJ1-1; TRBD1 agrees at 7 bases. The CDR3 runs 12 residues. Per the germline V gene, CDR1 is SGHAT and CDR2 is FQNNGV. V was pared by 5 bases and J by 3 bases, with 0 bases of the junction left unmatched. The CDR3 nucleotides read TGTGCCAGCAGCCAGGGGGACACTGAAGCTTTCTTT. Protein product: CASSQGDTEAFF.

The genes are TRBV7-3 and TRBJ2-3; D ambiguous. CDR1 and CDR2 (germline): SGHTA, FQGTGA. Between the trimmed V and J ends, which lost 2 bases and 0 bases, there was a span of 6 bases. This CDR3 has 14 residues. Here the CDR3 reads CASSLFESTDTQYF. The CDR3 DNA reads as TGTGCCAGCAGCTTATTCGAGAGCACAGATACGCAGTATTTT.

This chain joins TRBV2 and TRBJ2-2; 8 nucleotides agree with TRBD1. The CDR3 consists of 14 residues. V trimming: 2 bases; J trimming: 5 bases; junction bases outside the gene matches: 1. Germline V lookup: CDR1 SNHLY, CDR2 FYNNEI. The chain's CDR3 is CASSEHRGTGELFF. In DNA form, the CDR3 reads TGTGCCAGCAGTGAACACAGGGGGACCGGGGAGCTGTTTTTT. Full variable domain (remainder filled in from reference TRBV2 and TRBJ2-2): EPEVTQTPSHQVTQMGQEVILRCVPISNHLYFYWYRQILGQKVEFLVSFYNNEISEKSEIFDDQFSVERPDGSNFTLKIRSTKLEDSAMYFCASSEHRGTGELFFGEGSRLTVL.

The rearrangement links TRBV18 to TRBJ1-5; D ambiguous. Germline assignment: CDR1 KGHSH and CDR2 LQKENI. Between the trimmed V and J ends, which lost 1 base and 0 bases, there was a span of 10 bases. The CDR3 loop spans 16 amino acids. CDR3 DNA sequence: TGTGCCAGCTCACCACGGGCAGGCTATAGCAATCAGCCCCAGCATTTT. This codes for CASSPRAGYSNQPQHF.

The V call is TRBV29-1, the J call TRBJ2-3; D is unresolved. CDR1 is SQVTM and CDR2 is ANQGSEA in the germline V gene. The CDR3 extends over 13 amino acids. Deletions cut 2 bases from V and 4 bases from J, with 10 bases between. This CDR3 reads CSVETHPSDTQYF. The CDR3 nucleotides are TGCAGCGTTGAAACTCACCCCTCAGATACGCAGTATTTT.

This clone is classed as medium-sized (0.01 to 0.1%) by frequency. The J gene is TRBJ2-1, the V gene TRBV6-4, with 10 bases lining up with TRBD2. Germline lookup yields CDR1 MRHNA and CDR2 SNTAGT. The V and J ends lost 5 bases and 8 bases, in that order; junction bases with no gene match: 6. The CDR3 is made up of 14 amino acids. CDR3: CASSRSGGEDEQFF. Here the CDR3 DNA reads TGTGCCAGCAGTCGAAGCGGGGGGGAAGATGAGCAGTTCTTC.

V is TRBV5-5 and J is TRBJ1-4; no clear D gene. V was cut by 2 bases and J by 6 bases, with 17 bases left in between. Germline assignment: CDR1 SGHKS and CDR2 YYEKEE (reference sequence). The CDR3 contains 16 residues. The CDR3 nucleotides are TGTGCCAGCAGCTTATCCCCACACACAGTAGATGAAAAACTGTTTTTT. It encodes CASSLSPHTVDEKLFF.

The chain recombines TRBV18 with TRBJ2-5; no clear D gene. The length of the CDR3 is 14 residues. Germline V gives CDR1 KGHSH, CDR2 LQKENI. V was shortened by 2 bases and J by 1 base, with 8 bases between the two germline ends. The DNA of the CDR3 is TGTGCCAGCTCACCAGCTAGATCCCAAGAGACCCAGTACTTC. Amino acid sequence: CASSPARSQETQYF. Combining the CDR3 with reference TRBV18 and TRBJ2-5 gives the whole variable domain NAGVMQNPRHLVRRRGQEARLRCSPMKGHSHVYWYRQLPEEGLKFMVYLQKENIIDESGMPKERFSAEFPKEGPSILRIQQVVRGDSAAYFCASSPARSQETQYFGPGTRLLVL.

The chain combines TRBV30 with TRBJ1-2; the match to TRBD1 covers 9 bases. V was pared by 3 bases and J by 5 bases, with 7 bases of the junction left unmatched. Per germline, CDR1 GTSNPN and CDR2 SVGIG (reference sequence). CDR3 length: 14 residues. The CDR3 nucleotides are TGTGCCTGGAGCCTAACACAGGGGGCGTATGGCTACACCTTC. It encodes CAWSLTQGAYGYTF.

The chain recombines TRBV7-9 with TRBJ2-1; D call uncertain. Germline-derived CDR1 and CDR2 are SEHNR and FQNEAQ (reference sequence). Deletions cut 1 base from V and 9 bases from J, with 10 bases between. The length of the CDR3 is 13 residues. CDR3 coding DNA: TGTGCCAGCAGCTTAGTAATCGTCGGTGAGCAGTTCTTC. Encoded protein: CASSLVIVGEQFF. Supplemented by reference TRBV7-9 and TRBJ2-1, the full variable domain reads DTGVSQNPRHKITKRGQNVTFRCDPISEHNRLYWYRQTLGQGPEFLTYFQNEAQLEKSRLLSDRFSAERPKGSFSTLEIQRTEQGDSAMYLCASSLVIVGEQFFGPGTRLTVL.

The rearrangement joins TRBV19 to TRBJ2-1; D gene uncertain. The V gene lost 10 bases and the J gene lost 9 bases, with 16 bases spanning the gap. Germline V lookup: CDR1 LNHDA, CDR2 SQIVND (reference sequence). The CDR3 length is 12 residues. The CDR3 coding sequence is TGTGCCATTCTCCTCCCCTCGGGTGAGCAGTTCTTC. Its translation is CAILLPSGEQFF.

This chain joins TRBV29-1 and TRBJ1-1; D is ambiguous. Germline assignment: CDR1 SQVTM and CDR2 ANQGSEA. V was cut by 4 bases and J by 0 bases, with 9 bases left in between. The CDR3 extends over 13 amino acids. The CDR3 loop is CSVVHSMNTEAFF. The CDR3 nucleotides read TGCAGCGTTGTTCACAGCATGAACACTGAAGCTTTCTTT. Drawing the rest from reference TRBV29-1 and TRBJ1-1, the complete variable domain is SAVISQKPSRDICQRGTSLTIQCQVDSQVTMMFWYRQQPGQSLTLIATANQGSEATYESGFVIDKFPISRPNLTFSTLTVSNMSPEDSSIYLCSVVHSMNTEAFFGQGTRLTVV.

The CDR3 spells CASSLGGLWQETQYF. CDR3 DNA: TGCGCCAGCAGCTTGGGTGGGCTGTGGCAAGAGACCCAGTACTTC. This chain joins TRBV5-1 and TRBJ2-5; no definite D call. Germline V gene lookup returns CDR1 SGHRS and CDR2 YFSETQ. Trimming took 0 bases from V and 2 from J, leaving 11 bases between them. The CDR3 spans 15 residues. The full variable domain, in which reference TRBV5-1 and TRBJ2-5 provide the parts outside the CDR3, is KAGVTQTPRYLIKTRGQQVTLSCSPISGHRSVSWYQQTPGQGLQFLFEYFSETQRNKGNFPGRFSGRQFSNSRSEMNVSTLELGDSALYLCASSLGGLWQETQYFGPGTRLLVL.

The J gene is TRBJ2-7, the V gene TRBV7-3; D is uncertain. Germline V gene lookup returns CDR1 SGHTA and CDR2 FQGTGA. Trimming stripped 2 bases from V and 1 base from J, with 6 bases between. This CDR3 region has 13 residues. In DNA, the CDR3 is TGTGCCAGCAGCTTAGTCAATTCCTACGAGCAGTACTTC. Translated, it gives CASSLVNSYEQYF. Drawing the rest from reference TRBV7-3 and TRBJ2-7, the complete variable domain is GAGVSQTPSNKVTEKGKYVELRCDPISGHTALYWYRQSLGQGPEFLIYFQGTGAADDSGLPNDRFFAVRPEGSVSTLKIQRTERGDSAVYLCASSLVNSYEQYFGPGTRLTVT.

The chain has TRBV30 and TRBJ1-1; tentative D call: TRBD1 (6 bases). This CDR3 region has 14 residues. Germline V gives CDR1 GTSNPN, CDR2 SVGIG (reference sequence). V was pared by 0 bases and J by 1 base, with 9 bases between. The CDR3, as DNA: TGTGCCTGGAGTGTGGGCAGGGGGAACACTGAAGCTTTCTTT. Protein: CAWSVGRGNTEAFF. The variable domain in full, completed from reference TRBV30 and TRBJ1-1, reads SQTIHQWPATLVQPVGSPLSLECTVEGTSNPNLYWYRQAAGRGLQLLFYSVGIGQISSEVPQNLSASRPQDRQFILSSKKLLLSDSGFYLCAWSVGRGNTEAFFGQGTRLTVV.

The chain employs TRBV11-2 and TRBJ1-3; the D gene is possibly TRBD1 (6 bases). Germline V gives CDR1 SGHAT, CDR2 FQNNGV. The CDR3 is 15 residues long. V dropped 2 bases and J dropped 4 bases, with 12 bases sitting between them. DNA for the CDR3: TGTGCCAGCAGCTTACTGGGGGCGATCGGAAACACCATATATTTT. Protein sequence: CASSLLGAIGNTIYF.

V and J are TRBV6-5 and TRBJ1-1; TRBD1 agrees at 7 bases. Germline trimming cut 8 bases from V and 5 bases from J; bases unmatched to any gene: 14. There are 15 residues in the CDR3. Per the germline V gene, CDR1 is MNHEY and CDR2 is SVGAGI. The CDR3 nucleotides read TGTGCCAGCGGGGACGGGGACAGAAGAACAACTGAAGCTTTCTTT. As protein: CASGDGDRRTTEAFF.

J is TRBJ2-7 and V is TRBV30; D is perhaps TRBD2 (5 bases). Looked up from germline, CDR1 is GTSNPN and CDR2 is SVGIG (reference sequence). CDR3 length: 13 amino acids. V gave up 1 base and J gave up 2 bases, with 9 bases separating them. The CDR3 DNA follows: TGTGCCTGGAGTGGGGCGAGGGCCTACGAGCAGTACTTC. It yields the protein CAWSGARAYEQYF.